The clone carrying this T cell receptor (beta chain) showed up just a few times. What it binds is not known. Every isolated RNA sample was fully reverse transcribed, so sequencing captured expressed TCRB transcripts. The table came from immunoSEQ multiplex PCR; TCRdb's copy has only in-frame clones and leaves some out. The sample lists under 300,000 clones; less than 30% were seen once. J gave up 5 bases and V 6 bases, and 4 bases lay outside the gene matches. This CDR3 has 15 amino acids. CDR1 and CDR2 from the germline V gene are SGHTA and FQGNSA. The data stem from a study of beta chain features in type 1 diabetes. Study-wide findings and caveats: Shorter TCRB CDR3s, moderately but significantly so, marked every one of the four CD4+ subsets in Type 1 diabetes patients. Insertions at VDJ junctions were less frequent in type 1 diabetes patients. These patients also deleted more nucleotides at the same junctions. Comparison showed that naive, central memory and Treg TCRB repertoires appeared more similar among patients than among healthy donors.

The origin of this receptor is a woman aged 25-40 years with type 1 diabetes. This chain connects TRBV7-2 to TRBJ2-1; TRBD2 aligns across 13 bases. The sequencing input was naive CD4+ T cells from blood. CDR3 in amino acids: CASRRGLAGHNEQFF. CDR3 nucleotide sequence: TGTGCCAGCAGACGGGGACTAGCGGGGCACAATGAGCAGTTCTTC.